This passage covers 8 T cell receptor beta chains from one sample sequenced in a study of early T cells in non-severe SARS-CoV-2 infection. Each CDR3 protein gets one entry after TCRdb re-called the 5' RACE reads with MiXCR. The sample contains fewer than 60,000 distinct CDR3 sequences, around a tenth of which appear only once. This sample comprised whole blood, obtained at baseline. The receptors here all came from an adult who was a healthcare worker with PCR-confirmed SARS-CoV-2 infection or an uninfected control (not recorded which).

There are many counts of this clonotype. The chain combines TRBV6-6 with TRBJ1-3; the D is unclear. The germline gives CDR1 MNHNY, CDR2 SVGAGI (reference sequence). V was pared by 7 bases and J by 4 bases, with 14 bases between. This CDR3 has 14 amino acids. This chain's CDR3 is CASTKTGEGNTIYF. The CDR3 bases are TGTGCCAGCACCAAAACTGGGGAGGGAAACACCATATATTTT.

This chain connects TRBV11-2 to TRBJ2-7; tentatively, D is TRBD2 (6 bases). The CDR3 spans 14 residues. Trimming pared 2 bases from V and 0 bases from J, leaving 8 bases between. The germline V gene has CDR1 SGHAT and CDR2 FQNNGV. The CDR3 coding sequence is TGTGCCAGCAGCTTATACGGGAGCTCCTACGAGCAGTACTTC. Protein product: CASSLYGSSYEQYF.

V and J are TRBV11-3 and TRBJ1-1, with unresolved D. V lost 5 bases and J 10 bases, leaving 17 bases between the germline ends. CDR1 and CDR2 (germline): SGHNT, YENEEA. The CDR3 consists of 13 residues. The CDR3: CASSPRPRGVAFF. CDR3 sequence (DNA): TGTGCCAGCAGCCCCCGGCCTCGCGGGGTAGCTTTCTTT.

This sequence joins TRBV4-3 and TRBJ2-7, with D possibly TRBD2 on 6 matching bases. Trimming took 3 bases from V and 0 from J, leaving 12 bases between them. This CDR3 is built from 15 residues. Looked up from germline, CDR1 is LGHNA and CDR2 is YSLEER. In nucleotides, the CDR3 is TGCGCCAGCAGCCAGGGACTCCGGAGCTCCTACGAGCAGTACTTC. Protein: CASSQGLRSSYEQYF.

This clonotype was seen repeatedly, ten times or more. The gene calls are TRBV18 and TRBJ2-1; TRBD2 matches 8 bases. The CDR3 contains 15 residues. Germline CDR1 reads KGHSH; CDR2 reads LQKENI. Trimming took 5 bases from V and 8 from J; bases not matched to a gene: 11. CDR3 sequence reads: CASSAQMAGGDEQFF. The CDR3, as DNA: TGTGCCAGCTCAGCCCAAATGGCGGGAGGTGATGAGCAGTTCTTC.

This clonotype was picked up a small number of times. The DNA of the CDR3 is TGTGCCAGCAGCGCGCGACAGGGGGCGGATGAAGCTTTCTTT. It codes for CASSARQGADEAFF. The chain employs TRBV11-2 and TRBJ1-1; 10 nucleotides line up with TRBD1. The germline gives CDR1 SGHAT, CDR2 FQNNGV. V lost 5 bases, J lost 7 bases, and 7 bases stayed unmatched. The CDR3 has 14 residues. The full variable domain, in which reference TRBV11-2 and TRBJ1-1 provide the parts outside the CDR3, is EAGVAQSPRYKIIEKRQSVAFWCNPISGHATLYWYQQILGQGPKLLIQFQNNGVVDDSQLPKDRFSAERLKGVDSTLKIQPAKLEDSAVYLCASSARQGADEAFFGQGTRLTVV.

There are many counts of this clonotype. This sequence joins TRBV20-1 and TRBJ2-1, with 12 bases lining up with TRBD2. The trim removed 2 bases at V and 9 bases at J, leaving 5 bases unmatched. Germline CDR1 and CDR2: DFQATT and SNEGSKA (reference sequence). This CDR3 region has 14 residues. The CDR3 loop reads CSARLLAGGLEQFF. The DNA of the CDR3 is TGCAGTGCTAGACTACTAGCGGGGGGCCTTGAGCAGTTCTTC.

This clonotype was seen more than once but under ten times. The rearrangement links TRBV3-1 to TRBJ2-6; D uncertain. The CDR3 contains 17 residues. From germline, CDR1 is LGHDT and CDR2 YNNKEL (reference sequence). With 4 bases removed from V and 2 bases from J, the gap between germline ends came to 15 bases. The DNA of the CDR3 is TGTGCCAGCAGCCCGCAGGTATTCGAGACTGGGGCCAACGTCCTGACTTTC. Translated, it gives CASSPQVFETGANVLTF.